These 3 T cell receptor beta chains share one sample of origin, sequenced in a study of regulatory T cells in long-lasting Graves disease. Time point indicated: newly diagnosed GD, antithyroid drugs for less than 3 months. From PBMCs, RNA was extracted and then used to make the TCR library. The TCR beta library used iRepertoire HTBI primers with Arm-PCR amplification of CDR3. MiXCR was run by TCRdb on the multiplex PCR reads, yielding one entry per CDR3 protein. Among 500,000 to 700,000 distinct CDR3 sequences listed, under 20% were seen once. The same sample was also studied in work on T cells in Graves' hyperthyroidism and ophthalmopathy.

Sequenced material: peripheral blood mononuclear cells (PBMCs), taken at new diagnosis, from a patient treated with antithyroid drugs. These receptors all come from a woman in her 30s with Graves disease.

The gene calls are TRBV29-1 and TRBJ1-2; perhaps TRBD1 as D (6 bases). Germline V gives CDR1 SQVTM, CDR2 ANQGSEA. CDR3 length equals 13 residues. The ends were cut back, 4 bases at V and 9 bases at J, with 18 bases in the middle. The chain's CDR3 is CSVGAGTRDSYTF. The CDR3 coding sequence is TGCAGCGTTGGGGCCGGGACAAGAGATAGCTACACCTTC.

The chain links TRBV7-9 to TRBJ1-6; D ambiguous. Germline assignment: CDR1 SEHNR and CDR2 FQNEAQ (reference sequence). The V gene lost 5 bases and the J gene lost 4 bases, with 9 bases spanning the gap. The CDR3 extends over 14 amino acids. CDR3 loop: CASSTDTYNSPLHF. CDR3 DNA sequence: TGTGCCAGCAGCACCGACACATATAATTCACCCCTCCACTTT.

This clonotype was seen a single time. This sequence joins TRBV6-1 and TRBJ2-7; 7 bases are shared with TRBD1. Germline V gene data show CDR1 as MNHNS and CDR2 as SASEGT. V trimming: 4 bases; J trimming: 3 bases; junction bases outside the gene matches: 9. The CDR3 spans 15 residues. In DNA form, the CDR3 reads TGTGCCAGCAGTGCTCGACAGGGTGCAGTCTACGAGCAGTACTTC. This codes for CASSARQGAVYEQYF.